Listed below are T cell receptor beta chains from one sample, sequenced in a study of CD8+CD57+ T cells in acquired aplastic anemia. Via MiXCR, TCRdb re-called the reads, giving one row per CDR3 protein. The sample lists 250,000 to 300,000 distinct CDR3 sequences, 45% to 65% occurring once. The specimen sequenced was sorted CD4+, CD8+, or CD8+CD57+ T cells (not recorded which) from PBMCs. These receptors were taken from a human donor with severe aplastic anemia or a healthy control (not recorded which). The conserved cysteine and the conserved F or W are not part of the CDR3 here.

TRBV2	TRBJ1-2	ASTTGTGYT
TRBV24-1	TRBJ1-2	ATSDAGQANYGYT
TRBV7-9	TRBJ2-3	ASSLLTADTQY
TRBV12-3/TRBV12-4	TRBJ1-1	ASSFAGTNTEAF
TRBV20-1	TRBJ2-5	SARGWGLETQY
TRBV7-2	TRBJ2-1	ASSSDRGISNEQF
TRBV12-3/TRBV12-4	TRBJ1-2	ASSLGRNGYT
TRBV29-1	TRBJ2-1	SVGDNEQF
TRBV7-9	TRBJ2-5	ASSSLGRETQY
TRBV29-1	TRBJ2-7	SVLTFGGGSSSEQY
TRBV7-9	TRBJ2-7	ASSIRTSGLYEQY
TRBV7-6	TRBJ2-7	ASSWGGQASSYEQY
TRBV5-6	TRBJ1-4	ASSRIQGNEKLF
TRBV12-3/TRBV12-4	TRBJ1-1	ASSLLGSRNTEAF
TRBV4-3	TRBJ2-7	ASSQEVSGAARY
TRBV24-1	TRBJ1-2	ATSDLPNYGYT
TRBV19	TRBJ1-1	ASSIPLNTEAF
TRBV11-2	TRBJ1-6	ASSLVKGAPYSPLH
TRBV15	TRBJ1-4	ATSSYLGQDNEKLF
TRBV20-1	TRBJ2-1	SARLGNEQF
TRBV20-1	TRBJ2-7	SAPAPTSGGTYEQY
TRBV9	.	ASSITDVSYNEQF
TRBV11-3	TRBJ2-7	ASSSQGRGAMGEQY
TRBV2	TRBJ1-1	ASSETPVLNTEAF
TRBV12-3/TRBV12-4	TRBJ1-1	ASSLRPTEWGSEAF
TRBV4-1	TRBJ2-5	ASSPRGEETQY
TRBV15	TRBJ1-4	ATSRGQGLF
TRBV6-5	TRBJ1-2	ASSSGLENYGYT
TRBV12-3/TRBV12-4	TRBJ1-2	ASSPLGGIGGGGYGYT
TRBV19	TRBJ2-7	ASSIEQGFSYEQY
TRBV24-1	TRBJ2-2	ATSDPGKNTGELF
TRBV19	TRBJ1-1	ASDRGPNTEAF
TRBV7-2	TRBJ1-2	ASSLGVGRFSGYT
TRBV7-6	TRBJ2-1	ASSLDGSGNPPYNEQF
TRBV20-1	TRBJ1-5	SAGRQGMSNQPQH
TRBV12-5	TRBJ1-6	ASGLKASGTGGLRGSYNSPLH
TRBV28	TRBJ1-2	ASSSPGQPTNYGYT
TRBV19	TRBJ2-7	ASSISDRGREQY
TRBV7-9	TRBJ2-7	ASSPTSQGIRYEQY
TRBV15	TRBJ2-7	ATSSQSYEQY
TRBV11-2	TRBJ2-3	ASSLDGGRTDTQY